These 7 T cell receptor beta chains originate from one sample sequenced in a study of T cell responses to AZD1222 COVID-19 vaccine. The method was immunoSEQ multiplex PCR; TCRdb's version includes in-frame clones alone and lacks a portion of them. This table holds just over 150,000 clones, approximately 87% found once. Material: peripheral blood, obtained 28 days after the second AZD1222 dose. The receptor set was obtained from an adult who received the AZD1222 COVID-19 vaccine.

This clone was seen more than once but under ten times. The gene calls are TRBV28 and TRBJ2-7; D gene uncertain. CDR1 is MDHEN and CDR2 is SYDVKM in the germline V gene. The ends were cut back, 6 bases at V and 7 bases at J, with 22 bases in the middle. The CDR3 runs 15 residues. The CDR3 protein is CASSNTRALLLEQYF. For the CDR3, the DNA is TGTGCCAGCAGCAACACCCGGGCCTTGTTACTTGAGCAGTACTTC.

The J gene is TRBJ1-2, the V gene TRBV6-5, with a tentative D call TRBD1 (6 bases). The CDR3 extends over 14 amino acids. V lost 5 bases, J lost 7 bases, and 17 bases lay in between. Germline values: CDR1 MNHEY, CDR2 SVGAGI. The CDR3 nucleotides are TGTGCCAGCAGTCCCACAGGCCGCAGGGGTGGCTACACCTTC. Its translation: CASSPTGRRGGYTF.

This clone appeared a few times. This sequence joins TRBV20-1 and TRBJ1-5; D might be TRBD1 (6 bases). Germline V gene sequence: CDR1 DFQATT, CDR2 SNEGSKA (reference sequence). The CDR3 consists of 14 residues. V was clipped by 3 bases and J by 2 bases, with 11 bases between them. CDR3: CSASGRQGNQPQHF. Written as DNA, the CDR3 is TGCAGTGCTAGTGGTCGACAGGGCAATCAGCCCCAGCATTTT.

This rearrangement joins TRBV28 to TRBJ1-2; TRBD1 might be the D (5 bases). The CDR3 consists of 13 residues. Trimming removed 5 bases at V and 2 bases at J, with 9 bases between. The germline V gene has CDR1 MDHEN and CDR2 SYDVKM. CDR3: CASSNRRNYGYTF. CDR3 DNA sequence: TGTGCCAGCAGTAACAGGAGGAACTATGGCTACACCTTC.

The rearrangement joins TRBV5-5 to TRBJ2-1; TRBD1 matches at 8 bases. V lost 2 bases, J lost 1 base, and 5 bases stayed unmatched. Germline-derived CDR1 and CDR2 are SGHKS and YYEKEE (reference sequence). The CDR3 has 16 residues. The CDR3 protein is CASSFAGDRSYNEQFF. CDR3 DNA: TGTGCCAGCAGCTTTGCAGGGGACAGGTCCTACAATGAGCAGTTCTTC.

The V call is TRBV5-6, the J call TRBJ2-1; D possibly corresponds to TRBD1 (5 bases). Between the trimmed V and J ends, which lost 4 bases and 0 bases, there was a span of 14 bases. Germline assignment: CDR1 SGHDT and CDR2 YYEEEE. The CDR3 spans 16 residues. In DNA, the CDR3 is TGTGCCAGCAGCCCCAGGGCAGGGATCTCCTACAATGAGCAGTTCTTC. It specifies CASSPRAGISYNEQFF.

The rearrangement links TRBV3-1 (or the pseudogene TRBV3-2) to TRBJ2-3; 10 bases line up with TRBD2. Germline V lookup: CDR1 LGHDT, CDR2 YNNKEL (reference sequence). The V and J ends lost 4 bases and 4 bases, in that order; junction bases with no gene match: 8. The length of the CDR3 is 16 residues. Here the CDR3 reads CASSPSGTSASDTQYF. The DNA of the CDR3 is TGTGCCAGCAGCCCTTCCGGGACTAGCGCCTCAGATACGCAGTATTTT.